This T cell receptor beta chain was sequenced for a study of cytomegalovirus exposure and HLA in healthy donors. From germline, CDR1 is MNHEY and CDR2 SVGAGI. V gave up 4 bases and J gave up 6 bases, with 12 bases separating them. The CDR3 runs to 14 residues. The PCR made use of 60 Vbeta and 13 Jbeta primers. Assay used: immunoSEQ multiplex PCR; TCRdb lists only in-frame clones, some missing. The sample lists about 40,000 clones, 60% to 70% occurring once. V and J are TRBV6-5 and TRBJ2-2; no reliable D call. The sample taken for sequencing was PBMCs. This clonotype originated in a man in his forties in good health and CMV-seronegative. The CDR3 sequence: CASSSMSVAGELFF. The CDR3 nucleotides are TGTGCCAGCAGTTCCATGTCGGTCGCCGGGGAGCTGTTTTTT.